Listed below are T cell receptor beta chains from one sample, sequenced in a study of Ad26.COV2.S vaccination and SARS-CoV-2 variants. TCRdb keeps only in-frame clones here, not all; method: immunoSEQ multiplex PCR. The sample holds about 94,000 clones, roughly 84% seen once. Source: peripheral blood, taken after recovery from COVID-19. All receptors derive from a human donor who had recovered from COVID-19. The CDR3 runs from the conserved cysteine through the conserved F or W.

15,TRBV6-1,TRBJ2-3,CASSDSGRGADTQYF
18,TRBV19,TRBJ2-7,CASSIFRGSSVPSYEQYF
18,TRBV6-6,TRBJ1-6,CASSPRQDPSSYNSPLHF
16,TRBV20-1,TRBJ2-1,CSASPNSGSFLGEQFF
15,TRBV28,TRBJ2-5,CASSLGGGAAKTQYF
15,TRBV7-2,TRBJ1-6,CASSLEQGVHSPLHF
18,TRBV12-5,TRBJ2-1,CASGLAFLGTQGEDEQFF
22,TRBV29-1,TRBJ2-4,CSAGGFMDGRDRGRTSKNIQYF
15,TRBV27,TRBJ2-3,CASRYSGTATDTQYF
16,TRBV7-2,TRBJ2-7,CASSLGVAAGGYEQYF
14,TRBV27,TRBJ2-7,CASSLGRVGDEQYF
15,TRBV5-4,TRBJ1-2,CASSWVGQGAEGYTF
13,TRBV28,TRBJ1-1,CASSFRVNTEAFF
13,TRBV5-1,TRBJ2-1,CASSLVRQVEQFF
14,TRBV7-9,TRBJ2-7,CASTSWTGHGEQYF
13,TRBV29-1,TRBJ1-4,CSVTMRSIEKLFF
15,TRBV28,TRBJ1-2,CASSSAGAGNYGYTF
12,TRBV28,TRBJ1-4,CAAKGSGEKLFF
14,TRBV28,TRBJ2-1,CASSLAGDYNEQFF
15,TRBV6-5,TRBJ1-5,CATTTTDVGNQPQHF
12,TRBV2,TRBJ1-1,CASSEQGMDAFF
17,TRBV10-1,TRBJ1-3,CASSESPAGVAGNTIYF
15,TRBV10-3,TRBJ2-2,CAISDLERAAGELFF
13,TRBV10-3,TRBJ2-5,CATTPDPFETQYF
15,TRBV3-1/TRBV3-2,TRBJ2-7,CASSQGQILSYEQYF
16,TRBV25-1,TRBJ1-3,CASSETRGKAGNTIYF
14,TRBV6-5,TRBJ2-2,CASSLGEGIGELFF
17,TRBV4-2,TRBJ2-7,CASSQTRTGPKTYEQYF
17,TRBV24-1,TRBJ2-7,CATSDSAPGTGGYEQYF
15,TRBV7-8,TRBJ2-1,CASSSLSGSFGEQFF
13,TRBV5-1,TRBJ2-3,CASSLDRADTQYF
10,TRBV28,TRBJ2-1,CASRSNEQFF
15,TRBV28,TRBJ2-5,CASTRTPGVKETQYF
13,TRBV19,TRBJ2-3,CASGLAGVIGQYF
16,TRBV4-3,TRBJ1-6,CASSQGQGIGNSPLHF
15,TRBV27,TRBJ2-1,CASSIPGGFIHEQFF
16,TRBV4-3,TRBJ2-1,CASSQEAQGSYNEQFF
13,TRBV11-3,TRBJ1-1,CASSTTGLTEAFF
16,TRBV28,TRBJ2-1,CASSSPLSLANNEQFF
13,TRBV10-3,TRBJ1-1,CAIRAQGATEAFF
14,TRBV6-5,TRBJ2-5,CASGPRTVRETQYF
15,TRBV29-1,TRBJ2-5,CSVEGPTGSQETQYF
17,TRBV19,TRBJ1-1,CASSMRVGRATNTEAFF
14,TRBV5-1,TRBJ2-1,CASSEALLDLMQFF
16,TRBV14,TRBJ1-4,CASSRSGTGEIEKLFF
14,TRBV5-6,TRBJ2-1,CASSRDRVGHEQFF
15,TRBV5-6,TRBJ1-4,CASSIGDRLPEKLFF
12,TRBV29-1,TRBJ2-3,CSVEGGLSTQYF